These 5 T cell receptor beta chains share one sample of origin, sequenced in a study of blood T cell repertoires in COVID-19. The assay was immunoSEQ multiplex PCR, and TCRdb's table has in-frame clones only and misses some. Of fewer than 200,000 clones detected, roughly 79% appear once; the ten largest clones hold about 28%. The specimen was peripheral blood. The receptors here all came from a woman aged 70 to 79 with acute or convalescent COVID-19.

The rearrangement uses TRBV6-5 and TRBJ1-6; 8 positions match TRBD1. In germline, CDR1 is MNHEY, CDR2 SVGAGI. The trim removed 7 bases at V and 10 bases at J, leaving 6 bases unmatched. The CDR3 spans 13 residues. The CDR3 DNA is TGTGCCAGCAATTATCAGGGGGCGTCACCCCTCCACTTT. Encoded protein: CASNYQGASPLHF.

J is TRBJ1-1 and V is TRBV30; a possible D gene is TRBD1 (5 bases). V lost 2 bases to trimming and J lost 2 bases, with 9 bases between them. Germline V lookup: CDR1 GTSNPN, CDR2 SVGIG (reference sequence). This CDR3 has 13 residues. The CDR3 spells CAWSRQTNTEAFF. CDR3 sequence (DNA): TGTGCCTGGAGTAGACAGACTAACACTGAAGCTTTCTTT. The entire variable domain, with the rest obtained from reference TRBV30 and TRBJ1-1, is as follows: SQTIHQWPATLVQPVGSPLSLECTVEGTSNPNLYWYRQAAGRGLQLLFYSVGIGQISSEVPQNLSASRPQDRQFILSSKKLLLSDSGFYLCAWSRQTNTEAFFGQGTRLTVV.

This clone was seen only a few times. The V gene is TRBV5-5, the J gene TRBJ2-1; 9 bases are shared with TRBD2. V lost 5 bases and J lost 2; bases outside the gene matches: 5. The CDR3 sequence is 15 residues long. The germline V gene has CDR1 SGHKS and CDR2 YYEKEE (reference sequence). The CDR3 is CASSYIAGAYNEQFF. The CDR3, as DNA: TGTGCCAGCAGTTATATAGCGGGAGCCTACAATGAGCAGTTCTTC.

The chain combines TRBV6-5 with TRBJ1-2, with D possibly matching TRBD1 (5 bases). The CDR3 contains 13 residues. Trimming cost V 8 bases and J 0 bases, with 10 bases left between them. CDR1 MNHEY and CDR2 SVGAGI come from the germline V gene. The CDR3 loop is CASHRIANYGYTF. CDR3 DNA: TGTGCCAGCCACAGGATAGCTAACTATGGCTACACCTTC.

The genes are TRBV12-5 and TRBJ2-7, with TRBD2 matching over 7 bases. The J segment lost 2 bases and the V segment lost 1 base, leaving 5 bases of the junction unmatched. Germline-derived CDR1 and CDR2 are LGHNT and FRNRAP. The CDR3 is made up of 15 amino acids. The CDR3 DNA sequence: TGTGCTAGTGGTTTGGCACGGGCGGGGGCCTACGAGCAGTACTTC. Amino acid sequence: CASGLARAGAYEQYF.